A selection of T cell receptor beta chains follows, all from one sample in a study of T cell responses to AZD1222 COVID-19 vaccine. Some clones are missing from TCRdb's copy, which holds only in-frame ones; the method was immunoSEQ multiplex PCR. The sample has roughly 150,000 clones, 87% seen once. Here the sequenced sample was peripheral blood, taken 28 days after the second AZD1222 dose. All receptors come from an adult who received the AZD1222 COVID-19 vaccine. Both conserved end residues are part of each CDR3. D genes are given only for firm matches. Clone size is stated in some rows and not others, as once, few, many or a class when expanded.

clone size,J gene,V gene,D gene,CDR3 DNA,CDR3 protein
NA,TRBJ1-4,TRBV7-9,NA,TGTGCCAGCAGCTTAGGGGGCATAGGGAATGAAAAACTGTTTTTT,CASSLGGIGNEKLFF
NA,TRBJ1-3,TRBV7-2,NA,TGTGCCAGCAGCTTGTTGTCGCTATCTGGAAACACCATATATTTT,CASSLLSLSGNTIYF
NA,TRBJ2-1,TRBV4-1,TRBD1,TGCGCCAGCAGCCACCTCGGACAGGGTGGAAAGAATGAGCAGTTCTTC,CASSHLGQGGKNEQFF
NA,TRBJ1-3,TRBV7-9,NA,TGTGCCAGCAGTGGACAGGGAAACACCATATATTTT,CASSGQGNTIYF
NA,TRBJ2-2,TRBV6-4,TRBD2,TGTGCCAGCAGCCCTCGGCGGGAGAGCACCGGGGAGCTGTTTTTT,CASSPRRESTGELFF
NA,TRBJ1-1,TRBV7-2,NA,TGTGCCAGCAGCCAAAGGGGCGACACTGAAGCTTTCTTT,CASSQRGDTEAFF
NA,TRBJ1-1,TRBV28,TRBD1,TGTGCCAGCAGTTTCTCGGGGACAGGGGACGCTTTCTTT,CASSFSGTGDAFF
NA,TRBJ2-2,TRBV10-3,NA,TGTGCCTCGCATTCACAACAATCCGGGGAGCTGTTTTTT,CASHSQQSGELFF
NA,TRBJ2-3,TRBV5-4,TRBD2,TGTGCCAGCAGCTTAGCGGGAGCCGCAGATACGCAGTATTTT,CASSLAGAADTQYF
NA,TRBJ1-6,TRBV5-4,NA,TGTGCCAGCAGCCCCCCGGGGGGGGATAATTCACCCCTCCACTTT,CASSPPGGDNSPLHF
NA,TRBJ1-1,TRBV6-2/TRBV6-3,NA,TGTGCCAGCAGCCCCATTGGGGGGGCGAACACTGAAGCTTTCTTT,CASSPIGGANTEAFF
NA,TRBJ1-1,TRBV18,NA,TGTGCCAGCTCACCAGGACTCAACACTGAAGCTTTCTTT,CASSPGLNTEAFF
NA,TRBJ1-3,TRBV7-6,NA,TGTGCCAGCAGCCCATCAGCAGGAAACACCATATATTTT,CASSPSAGNTIYF
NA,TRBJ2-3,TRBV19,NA,TGTGCCAGTAGTCCCCTCCGTACTAGCACAGATACGCAGTATTTT,CASSPLRTSTDTQYF
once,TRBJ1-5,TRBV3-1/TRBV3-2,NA,TGTGCCAGCAGCCAAGAAAGCAATCAGCCCCAGCATTTT,CASSQESNQPQHF
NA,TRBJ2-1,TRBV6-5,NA,TGTGCCAGCTGCCTGGCTTGGGGGAAGGATGAGCAGTTCTTC,CASCLAWGKDEQFF
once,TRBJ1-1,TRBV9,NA,TGTGCCAGCAGCGTAAGCCCCCACGTCCCGGCTTTCTTT,CASSVSPHVPAFF
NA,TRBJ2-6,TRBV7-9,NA,TGTGCCGTCCGCGGGCGCTCTGGGGCCAACGTCCTGACTTTC,CAVRGRSGANVLTF
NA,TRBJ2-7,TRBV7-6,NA,TGTGCCAGCAGCTTAGAACAGGGAAACTACGAGCAGTACTTC,CASSLEQGNYEQYF
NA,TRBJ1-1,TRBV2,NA,TGTGCCAGCAGTGCCTCCGGGTGGGGAGCTTTCTTT,CASSASGWGAFF
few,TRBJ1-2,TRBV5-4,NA,TGTGCCAGCAGCGGAATCAACCGGGACACCTATGGCTACACCTTC,CASSGINRDTYGYTF
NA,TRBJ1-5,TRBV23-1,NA,TGCGCCAGCAGTCAATCGCGAGGTTGCCGCAATCAGCCCCAGCATTTT,CASSQSRGCRNQPQHF
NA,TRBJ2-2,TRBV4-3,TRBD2,TGCGCCAGCAGCCAAACTAGCGGGAGTAGGGCCGGGGAGCTGTTTTTT,CASSQTSGSRAGELFF
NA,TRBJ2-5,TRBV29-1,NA,TGCAGCGTTGGCTGGGTCGGGGAGACCCAGTACTTC,CSVGWVGETQYF
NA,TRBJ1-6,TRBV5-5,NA,TGTGCCAGCAGCTACCAAGGGACACGTTTTAATTCACCCCTCCACTTT,CASSYQGTRFNSPLHF
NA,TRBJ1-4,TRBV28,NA,TGTGCCAGTAAGACAGGACTTAATGAAAAACTGTTTTTT,CASKTGLNEKLFF
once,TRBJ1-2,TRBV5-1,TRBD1,TGCGCCAGCAGCTCCCTTGAGGGGGCCTATGGCTACACCTTC,CASSSLEGAYGYTF
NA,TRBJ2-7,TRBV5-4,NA,TGTGCCAGCAGCTTGGGGAACGAGCAGTACTTC,CASSLGNEQYF